Included here is one TCR beta chain sequence, with context. This clonotype was observed at least ten times. The antigen it binds to is not known. Qualities for individual bases were not recorded, and no much larger clone is one base off. These data belong to a study of Graves' ophthalmopathy and Graves' hyperthyroidism (dated by TCRdb to between 2018 and 2020). Background on the whole study: Peripheral blood was collected at initial diagnosis, prior to any treatment. The study used signatures of the TCR beta repertoire to tell Graves' ophthalmopathy apart from Graves' hyperthyroidism and to predict which patients would progress to ophthalmopathy. In total, 135 blood samples were TCR-sequenced: some 40 ophthalmopathy, some 75 hyperthyroidism and approximately 17 hyperthyroidism-to-ophthalmopathy patients. A discovery set of 100 or so patients (approximately 42 ophthalmopathy, about 58 stable hyperthyroidism) was enrolled to explore V-J signatures distinguishing ophthalmopathy from hyperthyroidism. For independent validation, a separate cohort was made up of 18 to 20 hyperthyroidism patients plus 17 patients who later progressed from hyperthyroidism to ophthalmopathy. In roughly 6 hyperthyroidism patients, T-cell repertoires of thyroid tissue and blood were compared. Following sample collection, hyperthyroidism patients were given methimazole at a starting dose of 30 mg daily, and ophthalmopathy patients were given high-dose intravenous methylprednisolone. The roughly 100 discovery patients were divided at random into training and test sets in a 7:3 ratio.

Hyperthyroidism was considered stable if no progression to ophthalmopathy occurred within 18 months of follow-up. Hyperthyroidism patients were newly diagnosed, were aged 18 to 65 years, and had a disease duration under 2 months. Anyone with other autoimmune diseases, uncontrolled infections, pregnancy or lactation was excluded from the study. Clinical symptoms, serum thyroxine, TRAb, thyroid ultrasound and orbital computed tomography were used for diagnosis. PBMCs were isolated from about 9.1 ml of fresh peripheral blood by Ficoll-Paque density gradient centrifugation. Total RNA was extracted using Trizol reagent, and RNA quality was checked on an Agilent 2100 Bioanalyzer. Overall study outcomes, separate from this receptor: In validation, the model predicted ophthalmopathy progression with nearly 71% sensitivity and around 72% specificity; 12 predicted patients were CT-confirmed with GO in a median of around 6.5 months. Among expanded thyroid clonotypes with frequency above 0.001, most also showed up in blood, which suggests that blood repertoires may reflect the thyroid immune response. The 13-signature model separated ophthalmopathy from stable hyperthyroidism with roughly 89% sensitivity and about 81% specificity in cross-validation, and 80%/75% in the test set. Sample size was not predetermined statistically, and investigators were not blinded to group allocation.

For repertoire sequencing, the TCR beta CDR3 regions were amplified from RNA transcripts. The first round of RT-PCR was done with HTBI primers and the Qiagen OneStep RT-PCR kit, and was followed by a second round of multiplex PCR, then size selection and purification. The libraries underwent paired-end sequencing with 100 bp reads on an Illumina HiSeq2000. Concerning the study's data processing: Reads were processed with SOAPnuke, discarding reads with adapters, uncalled bases, mean Phred below 15, or no exact constant-primer or identifier match. COPE v1.2.5 was used to merge high-quality paired reads. Unique nucleotide sequences were defined as clonotypes and aligned to IMGT TRB V, D and J references using MiTCR v1.1. Only V-J combinations with frequency above 0.0001 were analysed, covering 98% to 99.2% of repertoires. A TCR clonal expansion and chaos score per V-J combination was defined as the ratio of F50 clonal expansion to chaos observed in the TCRdist matrix. Welch's t-statistics and random forest were used to narrow the features down to around 13 V-J combinations, which were then fed into a naive Bayes classifier. The Morisita-Horn index was used to measure how similar the thyroid and blood repertoires were. In TCRdb, the public reads were trimmed at Q25 with fastp and aligned with MiXCR, with productive beta chains retained. Each CDR3 protein appears once, grouped with its most common genes and DNA. TCRdb's processing, not the authors' own work, is the source of the V and J calls. Counted in this sample were 300,000 to 500,000 distinct CDR3 sequences; roughly 15% of them appeared once. The ten largest clones take up approximately 7% of the sample.

The CDR3 goes from the cysteine to the phenylalanine over 13 residues. The DNA shown is the 39-base CDR3, in frame from base 1. V is cut by 3 bases and J by 3 bases, and the space between the germline ends is 6 bases. As encoded in the germline V gene, CDR1 is MNHEY while CDR2 is SVGAGI. The sequence derives from a woman between 18 and 29 years old with stable Graves' hyperthyroidism. Donor details come from another sample of the same person, matched by shared clones. The sequenced sample consisted of peripheral blood. The V gene is TRBV6-5 and the J gene is TRBJ1-5; the D segment cannot be called with confidence. The CDR3 has the sequence CASSYVPNQPQHF. In nucleotide form, the sequence is TGTGCCAGCAGTTATGTCCCCAATCAGCCCCAGCATTTT.